This TCR beta chain was sequenced for a study of CD8+ T cells in alopecia areata. Sequencing used cDNA as its template, made by extracting RNA and reverse transcribing it. Data came from immunoSEQ multiplex PCR; TCRdb stores just in-frame clones and leaves some out. The data hold 150,000 to 200,000 clones, with 55% to 65% observed a single time. The CDR3 runs 11 residues. Germline lookup yields CDR1 MDHEN and CDR2 SYDVKM. Trimming cost V 7 bases and J 6 bases, with 9 bases left between them. The rearrangement uses TRBV28 and TRBJ1-2; D uncertain. The TCR sequence derives from a human donor in good health. The sample comprised CD4+ T cells sorted from blood. The CDR3 bases are TGTGCCAGCAAAGGGCCGGATGGCTACACCTTC. It encodes CASKGPDGYTF.